This T cell receptor (beta chain) was sequenced for a study of CD8+ T cells in alopecia areata. Extracted from the samples, RNA was reverse transcribed into cDNA to serve as the sequencing template. Using immunoSEQ multiplex PCR, the repertoire was profiled, and TCRdb retains in-frame clones only, with some absent. Of 150,000 to 200,000 clones in the sample, about 54% were seen once. Germline values: CDR1 SQVTM, CDR2 ANQGSEA. This CDR3 spans 15 amino acids. The material sequenced was CD4+ T cells sorted from blood. This TCR was sampled from a human donor in good health. V gene TRBV29-1 combines with J gene TRBJ2-3, with 12 bases fitting TRBD2. CDR3 sequence reads: CSASGRAVATDTQYF. Here the CDR3 DNA reads TGCAGTGCTAGCGGGAGGGCCGTCGCCACAGATACGCAGTATTTT.